A selection of T cell receptor beta chains follows, all from one sample in a study of blood T cell repertoires in COVID-19. Libraries were prepared by immunoSEQ multiplex PCR; TCRdb keeps only in-frame clonotypes and omits some of them. The profile shows 200,000 to 300,000 clones, 70% to 90% of them singletons. The sequenced material came from PBMCs or T cells enriched from blood (not recorded which). These receptor sequences come from a woman aged 40 to 50 with acute COVID-19. Both conserved end residues are part of each CDR3. A D gene is named only where the DNA matches it firmly. A clone size is listed for some rows: how often the clone was seen (once, few, many), or a class if it is expanded.

v_call: TRBV19
j_call: TRBJ1-5
cdr3_length: 15
d_call: TRBD1
clone_size: -
cdr3_aa: CASRRDRALDQPQHF
cdr3_nt: TGTGCCAGTAGGCGGGACAGGGCGCTGGATCAGCCCCAGCATTTT

v_call: TRBV6-2/TRBV6-3
j_call: TRBJ2-5
cdr3_length: 13
d_call: TRBD2
clone_size: -
cdr3_aa: CASSYWDYVAQYF
cdr3_nt: TGTGCCAGCAGTTACTGGGACTACGTGGCCCAGTACTTC

v_call: TRBV3-1/TRBV3-2
j_call: TRBJ2-4
cdr3_length: 17
d_call: TRBD2
clone_size: few
cdr3_aa: CASSPQSTSGPKNIQYF
cdr3_nt: TGTGCCAGCAGCCCGCAGTCGACTAGCGGACCCAAAAACATTCAGTACTTC

v_call: TRBV3-1/TRBV3-2
j_call: TRBJ2-2
cdr3_length: 15
d_call: TRBD2
clone_size: -
cdr3_aa: CASSRIAGAPGELFF
cdr3_nt: TGTGCCAGCAGCCGGATAGCGGGGGCGCCCGGGGAGCTGTTTTTT

v_call: TRBV5-4
j_call: TRBJ1-4
cdr3_length: 13
d_call: -
clone_size: once
cdr3_aa: CASSSGADEKLFF
cdr3_nt: TGTGCCAGCAGCAGCGGTGCCGATGAAAAACTGTTTTTT

v_call: TRBV19
j_call: TRBJ1-5
cdr3_length: 15
d_call: TRBD1
clone_size: -
cdr3_aa: CASFTGAPGGQPQHF
cdr3_nt: TGTGCCAGTTTTACTGGGGCTCCAGGGGGTCAGCCCCAGCATTTT

v_call: TRBV30
j_call: TRBJ1-6
cdr3_length: 16
d_call: -
clone_size: once
cdr3_aa: CAWSGQGLLSGSPLHF
cdr3_nt: TGTGCCTGGAGTGGTCAGGGGCTCCTCTCGGGTTCACCCCTCCACTTT

v_call: TRBV10-3
j_call: TRBJ1-2
cdr3_length: 17
d_call: TRBD1
clone_size: -
cdr3_aa: CAISAGTGVAFSYGYTF
cdr3_nt: TGTGCCATCAGTGCCGGGACAGGGGTAGCCTTCAGCTATGGCTACACCTTC

v_call: TRBV19
j_call: TRBJ2-3
cdr3_length: 15
d_call: -
clone_size: -
cdr3_aa: CASSISDLGTDTQYF
cdr3_nt: TGTGCCAGTAGTATCTCAGATCTGGGCACAGATACGCAGTATTTT

v_call: TRBV5-6
j_call: TRBJ1-1
cdr3_length: 15
d_call: -
clone_size: -
cdr3_aa: CASSPRGGPGTEAFF
cdr3_nt: TGTGCCAGCAGCCCGCGGGGGGGGCCGGGGACTGAAGCTTTCTTT

v_call: TRBV5-4
j_call: TRBJ2-7
cdr3_length: 15
d_call: TRBD1
clone_size: -
cdr3_aa: CASSRDRGRSYEQYF
cdr3_nt: TGTGCCAGCAGCAGGGACAGGGGGCGCTCCTACGAGCAGTACTTC

v_call: TRBV2
j_call: TRBJ2-5
cdr3_length: 16
d_call: TRBD1
clone_size: -
cdr3_aa: CASSAGDRSSSETQYF
cdr3_nt: TGTGCCAGCAGCGCCGGGGACAGGTCCTCGAGCGAGACCCAGTACTTC

v_call: TRBV12-5
j_call: TRBJ2-1
cdr3_length: 17
d_call: TRBD1
clone_size: -
cdr3_aa: CASGLVVTRDRGLEQFF
cdr3_nt: TGTGCTAGTGGTTTGGTGGTCACCCGGGACAGGGGGCTCGAGCAGTTCTTC

v_call: TRBV7-9
j_call: TRBJ1-4
cdr3_length: 15
d_call: TRBD1
clone_size: -
cdr3_aa: CASSPRTGNNEKLFF
cdr3_nt: TGTGCCAGCAGCCCGAGGACAGGGAATAATGAAAAACTGTTTTTT

v_call: TRBV7-2
j_call: TRBJ2-7
cdr3_length: 13
d_call: -
clone_size: -
cdr3_aa: CASSFSGSYEQYF
cdr3_nt: TGTGCCAGCAGCTTTTCAGGGTCCTACGAGCAGTACTTC

v_call: TRBV3-1/TRBV3-2
j_call: TRBJ1-2
cdr3_length: 15
d_call: TRBD1
clone_size: -
cdr3_aa: CASSQVTGAPGGYTF
cdr3_nt: TGTGCCAGCAGCCAAGTGACAGGGGCTCCGGGGGGCTACACCTTC

v_call: TRBV9
j_call: TRBJ1-3
cdr3_length: 15
d_call: -
clone_size: -
cdr3_aa: CASSVVSGSGNTIYF
cdr3_nt: TGTGCCAGCAGCGTAGTTAGCGGTTCTGGAAACACCATATATTTT

v_call: TRBV11-2
j_call: TRBJ1-1
cdr3_length: 13
d_call: -
clone_size: -
cdr3_aa: CASSLTGRSEAFF
cdr3_nt: TGTGCCAGCAGCTTAACAGGGAGATCTGAAGCTTTCTTT

v_call: TRBV12-3/TRBV12-4
j_call: TRBJ1-4
cdr3_length: 13
d_call: -
clone_size: -
cdr3_aa: CASSPLRGEKLFF
cdr3_nt: TGTGCCAGCAGCCCACTGCGGGGAGAAAAACTGTTTTTT

v_call: TRBV29-1
j_call: TRBJ1-3
cdr3_length: 15
d_call: -
clone_size: -
cdr3_aa: CSVESSGKSGNTIYF
cdr3_nt: TGCAGCGTTGAATCGTCAGGGAAGTCTGGAAACACCATATATTTT

v_call: TRBV2
j_call: TRBJ2-3
cdr3_length: 14
d_call: -
clone_size: -
cdr3_aa: CASSESRNVDTQYF
cdr3_nt: TGTGCCAGCAGTGAGAGTAGAAATGTGGATACGCAGTATTTT

v_call: TRBV29-1
j_call: TRBJ2-3
cdr3_length: 14
d_call: -
clone_size: few
cdr3_aa: CSSEGGRGADTQYF
cdr3_nt: TGCAGCTCCGAGGGTGGCAGGGGAGCAGATACGCAGTATTTT

v_call: TRBV27
j_call: TRBJ2-2
cdr3_length: 15
d_call: TRBD2
clone_size: -
cdr3_aa: CASPAERGPTGELFF
cdr3_nt: TGTGCCAGCCCAGCGGAGCGGGGGCCCACCGGGGAGCTGTTTTTT

v_call: TRBV14
j_call: TRBJ1-1
cdr3_length: 15
d_call: -
clone_size: once
cdr3_aa: CASSQGPGRGSEAFF
cdr3_nt: TGTGCCAGCAGCCAAGGACCCGGGCGGGGGTCTGAAGCTTTCTTT

v_call: TRBV7-6
j_call: TRBJ1-6
cdr3_length: 16
d_call: -
clone_size: -
cdr3_aa: CASSLVGQGYNSPLHF
cdr3_nt: TGTGCCAGCAGCTTAGTAGGCCAGGGCTATAATTCACCCCTCCACTTT

v_call: TRBV29-1
j_call: TRBJ2-3
cdr3_length: 19
d_call: TRBD2
clone_size: -
cdr3_aa: CSVEDKGASGGSEPDTQYF
cdr3_nt: TGCAGCGTTGAAGACAAGGGGGCTAGCGGGGGGTCCGAGCCAGATACGCAGTATTTT

v_call: TRBV27
j_call: TRBJ1-1
cdr3_length: 12
d_call: -
clone_size: -
cdr3_aa: CASSFAGTEAFF
cdr3_nt: TGTGCCAGCAGTTTCGCGGGGACTGAAGCTTTCTTT

v_call: TRBV19
j_call: TRBJ2-7
cdr3_length: 13
d_call: -
clone_size: -
cdr3_aa: CASSIEGGYEQYF
cdr3_nt: TGTGCCAGTAGTATAGAGGGAGGCTACGAGCAGTACTTC

v_call: TRBV7-2
j_call: TRBJ2-5
cdr3_length: 16
d_call: -
clone_size: -
cdr3_aa: CASSLARGQSWETQYF
cdr3_nt: TGTGCCAGCAGCTTAGCGCGGGGGCAAAGTTGGGAGACCCAGTACTTC

v_call: TRBV13
j_call: TRBJ2-7
cdr3_length: 12
d_call: -
clone_size: -
cdr3_aa: CASSFGSYEQYF
cdr3_nt: TGTGCCAGCAGCTTCGGGAGCTACGAGCAGTACTTC

v_call: TRBV12-3/TRBV12-4
j_call: TRBJ2-2
cdr3_length: 13
d_call: -
clone_size: -
cdr3_aa: CASRRGVIGELFF
cdr3_nt: TGTGCCAGCAGGCGAGGTGTCATCGGGGAGCTGTTTTTT

v_call: TRBV5-4
j_call: TRBJ2-1
cdr3_length: 16
d_call: TRBD2
clone_size: few
cdr3_aa: CASSLGSSGRNGEQFF
cdr3_nt: TGTGCCAGCAGCTTGGGATCTAGCGGGAGAAATGGTGAGCAGTTCTTC

v_call: TRBV19
j_call: TRBJ2-1
cdr3_length: 14
d_call: TRBD2
clone_size: -
cdr3_aa: CASSIDPLAGGQFF
cdr3_nt: TGTGCCAGTAGTATAGATCCTTTAGCGGGAGGTCAGTTCTTC

v_call: TRBV19
j_call: TRBJ1-1
cdr3_length: 14
d_call: -
clone_size: -
cdr3_aa: CASRDILPNTEAFF
cdr3_nt: TGTGCCAGTAGGGACATCTTACCGAACACTGAAGCTTTCTTT

v_call: TRBV7-2
j_call: TRBJ1-1
cdr3_length: 13
d_call: TRBD1
clone_size: -
cdr3_aa: CASSSQGDTEAFF
cdr3_nt: TGTGCCAGCAGCTCACAGGGGGACACTGAAGCTTTCTTT

v_call: TRBV30
j_call: TRBJ2-1
cdr3_length: 14
d_call: TRBD2
clone_size: -
cdr3_aa: CAWSGTSGYNEQFF
cdr3_nt: TGTGCCTGGAGTGGAACTAGCGGTTACAATGAGCAGTTCTTC

v_call: TRBV10-1
j_call: TRBJ2-1
cdr3_length: 16
d_call: TRBD1
clone_size: -
cdr3_aa: CASSIAGTGYSNEQFF
cdr3_nt: TGCGCCAGCAGCATCGCCGGGACAGGGTACTCGAATGAGCAGTTCTTC

v_call: TRBV5-4
j_call: TRBJ1-2
cdr3_length: 16
d_call: TRBD1
clone_size: -
cdr3_aa: CASSPTDTGGAGGYTF
cdr3_nt: TGTGCCAGCAGCCCGACTGACACAGGGGGCGCCGGTGGCTACACCTTC

v_call: TRBV29-1
j_call: TRBJ1-5
cdr3_length: 15
d_call: -
clone_size: -
cdr3_aa: CSVSRFGAGNQPQHF
cdr3_nt: TGCAGCGTCTCCAGGTTTGGGGCGGGAAATCAGCCCCAGCATTTT

v_call: TRBV6-5
j_call: TRBJ2-7
cdr3_length: 15
d_call: -
clone_size: few
cdr3_aa: CASSYSNPGSYEQYF
cdr3_nt: TGTGCCAGCAGTTACTCGAATCCAGGTTCCTACGAGCAGTACTTC

v_call: TRBV27
j_call: TRBJ1-3
cdr3_length: 14
d_call: TRBD1
clone_size: -
cdr3_aa: CASADRGTGNTIYF
cdr3_nt: TGTGCCAGCGCGGACAGGGGAACAGGAAACACCATATATTTT

v_call: TRBV9
j_call: TRBJ1-3
cdr3_length: 17
d_call: -
clone_size: -
cdr3_aa: CASSATTGRYSGNTIYF
cdr3_nt: TGTGCCAGCAGCGCTACTACAGGGCGCTACTCTGGAAACACCATATATTTT

v_call: TRBV3-1/TRBV3-2
j_call: TRBJ1-5
cdr3_length: 17
d_call: -
clone_size: -
cdr3_aa: CASSHRGAGPPYSPQHF
cdr3_nt: TGTGCCAGCAGCCATCGCGGGGCAGGGCCCCCCTATTCGCCCCAGCATTTT

v_call: TRBV15
j_call: TRBJ2-1
cdr3_length: 14
d_call: -
clone_size: -
cdr3_aa: CATSRGGAASEQFF
cdr3_nt: TGTGCCACCAGCAGAGGGGGAGCAGCATCTGAGCAGTTCTTC

v_call: TRBV7-9
j_call: TRBJ2-3
cdr3_length: 16
d_call: TRBD1
clone_size: -
cdr3_aa: CASSPPRDRGTDTQYF
cdr3_nt: TGTGCCAGCAGCCCCCCCCGGGACAGGGGCACAGATACGCAGTATTTT

v_call: TRBV6-6
j_call: TRBJ2-7
cdr3_length: 16
d_call: TRBD2
clone_size: -
cdr3_aa: CASSRSSGGGSYEQYF
cdr3_nt: TGTGCCAGCAGCCGCAGTAGCGGGGGGGGATCCTACGAGCAGTACTTC

v_call: TRBV6-2/TRBV6-3
j_call: TRBJ1-5
cdr3_length: 15
d_call: TRBD1
clone_size: many
cdr3_aa: CASSYPGQGTQPQHF
cdr3_nt: TGTGCCAGCAGTTACCCGGGACAGGGGACGCAGCCCCAGCATTTT

v_call: TRBV7-9
j_call: TRBJ2-6
cdr3_length: 17
d_call: -
clone_size: -
cdr3_aa: CASSLSQTESGANVLTF
cdr3_nt: TGTGCCAGCAGCTTAAGCCAGACAGAATCTGGGGCCAACGTCCTGACTTTC

v_call: TRBV2
j_call: TRBJ2-5
cdr3_length: 15
d_call: -
clone_size: -
cdr3_aa: CASSETGVAQETQYF
cdr3_nt: TGTGCCAGCAGTGAAACCGGGGTTGCCCAAGAGACCCAGTACTTC